These 22 T cell receptor beta chains originate from one sample sequenced in a study of T cell changes during pregnancy in multiple sclerosis. Produced via immunoSEQ multiplex PCR; TCRdb's table is partial and in-frame only. The repertoire consists of approximately 85,000 clones, with about 95% occurring once and the leading ten covering 2.5%. The input for sequencing was peripheral blood, taken in the third trimester of pregnancy. Every receptor here comes from a female donor with multiple sclerosis, enrolled in a pregnancy study.

The CDR3 sequence: CASSELGHTEAFF. For the CDR3, the DNA is TGTGCCAGCAGTGAATTGGGGCACACTGAAGCTTTCTTT. This chain joins TRBV25-1 and TRBJ1-1, with TRBD1 as a possible D gene (5 bases). The V end lost 1 base, the J end lost 3 bases, and 6 bases lay between the germline ends. CDR3 length: 13 amino acids. Germline-derived CDR1 and CDR2 are MGHDK and SYGVNS.

V and J are TRBV7-9 and TRBJ2-7; D perhaps matches TRBD1 (5 bases). In germline, CDR1 is SEHNR, CDR2 FQNEAQ (reference sequence). Trimming took off 4 bases at V and 4 bases at J, with 11 bases between the two ends. The CDR3 totals 13 residues. This CDR3 reads CASSSITGYEQYF. The DNA of the CDR3 is TGTGCCAGCAGCTCAATAACAGGTTACGAGCAGTACTTC.

The chain couples TRBV6-6 to TRBJ1-1; 7 nucleotides align to TRBD1. Germline CDR1 MNHNY, CDR2 SVGAGI (reference sequence). V gave up 7 bases and J gave up 11 bases; unmatched junction bases: 7. The CDR3 is made up of 11 amino acids. CDR3 bases: TGTGCCAGCACCCTGCAGGGGGAGGCTTTCTTT. It codes for CASTLQGEAFF.

CDR3 nucleotides: TGTGCCAGCAGCTTGTCAGGGGGCAGGATGAACACTGAAGCTTTCTTT. It codes for CASSLSGGRMNTEAFF. The chain recombines TRBV5-6 with TRBJ1-1; 8 bases line up with TRBD1. Germline V gene lookup returns CDR1 SGHDT and CDR2 YYEEEE. The V gene end was trimmed by 1 base and the J gene end by 0 bases; junction bases not matched to a gene: 5. This CDR3 region has 16 residues.

The J gene is TRBJ2-1, the V gene TRBV10-3, with TRBD2 identical over 8 bases. Germline assignment: CDR1 ENHRY and CDR2 SYGVKD. The ends lost 8 bases at V and 5 bases at J; junction bases unmatched: 5. There are 13 residues in the CDR3. The CDR3 DNA is TGTGCCATCCTTTCGGGAGGGGACAATGAGCAGTTCTTC. Its translation is CAILSGGDNEQFF.

The V call is TRBV7-8, the J call TRBJ1-4, with unresolved D. The CDR3 extends over 15 amino acids. Germline lookup yields CDR1 SGHVS and CDR2 FQNEAQ. V was shortened by 0 bases and J by 13 bases, with 18 bases between the two germline ends. The CDR3 DNA follows: TGTGCCAGCAGCTTAGCGGAGGGCCGCCCTGATGGACTGTTTTTT. It codes for CASSLAEGRPDGLFF.

The V call is TRBV19, the J call TRBJ2-1, with 10 bases that match TRBD2. Germline V lookup: CDR1 LNHDA, CDR2 SQIVND (reference sequence). Losses at the gene ends were 7 bases for V and 2 bases for J; bases not matched to a gene: 5. This CDR3 spans 15 amino acids. The CDR3 coding sequence is TGTGCCAGTAACCTAGCGGGGGATACCTACAATGAGCAGTTCTTC. This encodes CASNLAGDTYNEQFF.

The chain employs TRBV10-1 and TRBJ2-3; the D gene is possibly TRBD1 (5 bases). CDR3 size: 14 residues. Trimming removed 8 bases from V and 2 bases from J, with 14 bases in between. Germline CDR1 is WNHNN and CDR2 is SYGVQD (reference sequence). In nucleotides, the CDR3 is TGCGCCAGCTCATCCTCCAGGGACACAGATACGCAGTATTTT. The encoded protein is CASSSSRDTDTQYF.

The chain recombines TRBV11-2 with TRBJ2-7, with D uncertain. V lost 1 base and J lost 7, with 5 bases in between. The CDR3 contains 11 residues. The germline V gene encodes CDR1 SGHAT and CDR2 FQNNGV. The DNA for the CDR3 is TGTGCCAGCAGCTTAGCTAAGGAGCAGTACTTC. Translated: CASSLAKEQYF.

The genes are TRBV7-9 and TRBJ1-1; D is undetermined. The CDR3 runs to 13 residues. The ends were cut back, 5 bases at V and 8 bases at J, with 15 bases in the middle. Looked up from germline, CDR1 is SEHNR and CDR2 is FQNEAQ (reference sequence). The CDR3 DNA reads TGTGCCAGCAGCGTTCCTACTTACTCGGAAGCTTTCTTT. Protein product: CASSVPTYSEAFF.

The chain employs TRBV18 and TRBJ1-5; 9 bases line up with TRBD1. The trim removed 6 bases at V and 6 bases at J, leaving 15 bases unmatched. The CDR3 totals 17 residues. Looked up from germline, CDR1 is KGHSH and CDR2 is LQKENI. The CDR3 region is CASSVIGRQGGSQPQHF. DNA of the CDR3: TGTGCCAGCTCCGTAATCGGTCGACAGGGGGGAAGTCAGCCCCAGCATTTT.

The V call is TRBV5-5, the J call TRBJ1-1; 9 nucleotides align to TRBD1. J was trimmed by 5 bases and V by 4 bases; bases with no gene match: 6. The CDR3 extends over 14 amino acids. Germline V CDR1 and CDR2: SGHKS, YYEKEE (reference sequence). The CDR3: CASSPTGGETEAFF. CDR3 DNA sequence: TGTGCCAGCAGCCCTACAGGGGGCGAGACTGAAGCTTTCTTT.

CDR3 loop: CARSFTLEARTGNTIYF. The CDR3, as DNA: TGTGCCAGAAGCTTTACCCTTGAGGCCCGGACTGGAAACACCATATATTTT. The chain couples TRBV5-3 to TRBJ1-3; D is unresolved. TRBV5-3 is an ORF for which the function is uncertain. V shed 2 bases and J shed 2 bases, with 17 bases lying between them. This CDR3 has 17 residues.

V and J are TRBV4-1 and TRBJ2-1; D is unclear. The CDR3 is made up of 15 amino acids. From germline, CDR1 is MGHRA and CDR2 YSYEKL. The ends were cut back, 1 base at V and 3 bases at J, with 10 bases in the middle. The CDR3 coding sequence is TGCGCCAGCAGCCAAGCCGCAGATGACTACAATGAGCAGTTCTTC. Encoded protein: CASSQAADDYNEQFF.

This chain joins TRBV19 and TRBJ1-1; unclear D gene. CDR3 size: 11 residues. The germline gives CDR1 LNHDA, CDR2 SQIVND (reference sequence). Deletions cut 7 bases from V and 10 bases from J, with 13 bases between. CDR3 DNA sequence: TGTGCCAGTACGGAGGGCCTTGGAGCTTTCTTT. This sequence encodes CASTEGLGAFF.

The chain joins TRBV2 to TRBJ2-1, with a possible D match to TRBD1 (5 bases). Between the trimmed V and J ends, which lost 6 bases and 6 bases, there was a span of 9 bases. The CDR3 runs to 12 residues. Per the germline V gene, CDR1 is SNHLY and CDR2 is FYNNEI. CDR3 in DNA: TGTGCCAGCAGAGACAGATCCAATGAGCAGTTCTTC. Translating gives CASRDRSNEQFF.

The V gene is TRBV9, the J gene TRBJ1-4; D is undetermined. Trimming took off 2 bases at V and 6 bases at J, with 8 bases between the two ends. This CDR3 comprises 13 residues. In germline, CDR1 is SGDLS, CDR2 YYNGEE. The CDR3 region is CASSVSRDEKLFF. In nucleotides, the CDR3 is TGTGCCAGCAGCGTCTCCCGGGATGAAAAACTGTTTTTT.

The chain is built from TRBV7-9 and TRBJ2-7; 11 bases map to TRBD2. The trim removed 6 bases at V and 4 bases at J, leaving 11 bases unmatched. The length of the CDR3 is 16 residues. CDR1 and CDR2 (germline): SEHNR, FQNEAQ (reference sequence). CDR3 nucleotide sequence: TGTGCCAGCAGTTTCTTAAGCGGGACTAGCGGTTACGAGCAGTACTTC. Translating it yields CASSFLSGTSGYEQYF.

The rearrangement links TRBV6-4 to TRBJ2-1; 9 bases match TRBD1. The CDR3 runs 14 residues. V trimming: 6 bases; J trimming: 8 bases; junction bases outside the gene matches: 8. Germline V CDR1 and CDR2: MRHNA, SNTAGT. This CDR3 is CASRGDREVDEQFF. CDR3 DNA sequence: TGTGCCAGCAGAGGGGACAGGGAAGTAGATGAGCAGTTCTTC.

The J gene is TRBJ1-4, the V gene TRBV18, with D unresolved. The V end lost 5 bases, the J end lost 8 bases, and 18 bases lay between the germline ends. The CDR3 covers 15 residues. The germline CDR1 and CDR2 sequences are KGHSH and LQKENI. The CDR3 DNA sequence: TGTGCCAGCTCATCCCGGGTCCCCTATTGGGAAAAACTGTTTTTT. Amino acid sequence: CASSSRVPYWEKLFF.

This clone was observed a single time. The chain joins TRBV7-9 to TRBJ2-6, with 7 nucleotides matching TRBD1. The trim removed 2 bases at V and 0 bases at J, leaving 7 bases unmatched. The length of the CDR3 is 18 residues. Looked up from germline, CDR1 is SEHNR and CDR2 is FQNEAQ (reference sequence). The CDR3 region has the DNA TGTGCCAGCAGCTTACACGGGACAGTCATCTCTGGGGCCAACGTCCTGACTTTC. It encodes CASSLHGTVISGANVLTF.

J is TRBJ2-5 and V is TRBV7-3, with 14 positions matching TRBD2. This CDR3 is built from 17 residues. Germline CDR1 SGHTA, CDR2 FQGTGA. The V and J ends lost 5 bases and 5 bases, in that order; junction bases with no gene match: 10. The CDR3 loop reads CASSPTRLAGGWETQYF. The CDR3 coding sequence is TGTGCCAGCAGCCCAACACGACTAGCGGGGGGGTGGGAGACCCAGTACTTC.